This T cell receptor (beta chain) was found in a study of cytomegalovirus exposure and HLA in healthy donors. General study findings and limits: About 87% or about 30% of the time was how often most TCR beta V segments were productive, according to an earlier analysis. Rare TCR sequences predominated, though certain public TCRs were found in many donors. Among donors in an Asian-associated ancestry cluster, a later analysis reportedly found fewer N-insertions than the roughly 680-donor mean. In most subjects, TCR beta sequences reportedly gave accurate predictions of HLA-A and HLA-B alleles.

60 Vbeta and 13 Jbeta primers were used in PCR. Clones were sequenced by immunoSEQ multiplex PCR, and TCRdb holds only the in-frame ones, with some missing. This table has roughly 200,000 clones, 85% appearing once. CDR3 length equals 13 residues. V shed 3 bases, J shed 3 bases, and the junction held 2 bases outside the gene matches. Per germline, CDR1 SGHRS and CDR2 YFSETQ. Note on this clone: Its antigen is still unknown.

The specimen sequenced was PBMCs. This receptor was taken from a woman between 50 and 59 years old in good health and CMV-seronegative. The rearrangement uses TRBV5-1 and TRBJ2-5; 7 nucleotides align to TRBD1. DNA for the CDR3: TGCGCCAGCAGCTATGGGACAGAAGAGACCCAGTACTTC. It yields the protein CASSYGTEETQYF.